This T cell receptor (beta chain) was sequenced in a study of shared clonotypes between healthy human individuals. Overall study results and limits: Rarefaction revealed incomplete sorted-subset sequencing despite large depth. Deeper or shallower sequencing was expected to change how clonotypes are shared among donors.

The CDR3 runs to 14 residues. Trimming shortened V by 8 bases and J by 7 bases, and 17 bases separated the two germline ends. Germline loops: CDR1 MNHNS, CDR2 SASEGT. The split of CD4+ cells yielded CD45RA+ naive and CD45RA-negative memory subsets. Method: immunoSEQ multiplex PCR; TCRdb's copy keeps in-frame clones and lacks some. Among 1 million to 1.2 million clones listed, approximately 75% were seen once. Notes on this clone: Its antigen is as yet unknown.

This chain uses TRBV6-1 with TRBJ2-2; D is undetermined. Sequenced material: memory CD4+ T cells from PBMCs. Subset denoted: CD45RA-negative fraction. The clonotype comes from a man in his late teens or twenties in good health. Some clones in this sample may be carry-over from other donors' samples. The CDR3 coding sequence is TGTGCCAGCTACCGGAGTTTCGCGCACGGGGAGCTGTTTTTT. Encoded protein: CASYRSFAHGELFF.